This entry is about one T cell receptor (beta chain). The antigen remains undetermined. TCRdb itself ran the reads through MiXCR, one entry per CDR3 protein. The sample has around 200,000 distinct CDR3 sequences, roughly 17% seen once. The record originates from a study of T cell repertoires in cytomegalovirus infection. Overall study findings and caveats: Frequencies of public TCR beta families were cumulated, and this identified carriers of CMV plus the relevant HLA.

Between the trimmed V and J ends, which lost 6 bases and 5 bases, there was a span of 17 bases. In germline, CDR1 is MNHEY, CDR2 SMNVEV (reference sequence). This CDR3 region has 14 residues. Sequenced material: CD8+ T cells from PBMCs. This TCR was sampled from a human donor in good health (CMV status not recorded). Some clones in this sample may be carry-over from other donors' samples. V gene TRBV27 combines with J gene TRBJ2-7; D possibly corresponds to TRBD1 (6 bases). The CDR3: CASRNRHRADEQYF. The CDR3 nucleotides read TGTGCCAGCAGGAACCGGCACAGGGCGGACGAGCAGTACTTC.